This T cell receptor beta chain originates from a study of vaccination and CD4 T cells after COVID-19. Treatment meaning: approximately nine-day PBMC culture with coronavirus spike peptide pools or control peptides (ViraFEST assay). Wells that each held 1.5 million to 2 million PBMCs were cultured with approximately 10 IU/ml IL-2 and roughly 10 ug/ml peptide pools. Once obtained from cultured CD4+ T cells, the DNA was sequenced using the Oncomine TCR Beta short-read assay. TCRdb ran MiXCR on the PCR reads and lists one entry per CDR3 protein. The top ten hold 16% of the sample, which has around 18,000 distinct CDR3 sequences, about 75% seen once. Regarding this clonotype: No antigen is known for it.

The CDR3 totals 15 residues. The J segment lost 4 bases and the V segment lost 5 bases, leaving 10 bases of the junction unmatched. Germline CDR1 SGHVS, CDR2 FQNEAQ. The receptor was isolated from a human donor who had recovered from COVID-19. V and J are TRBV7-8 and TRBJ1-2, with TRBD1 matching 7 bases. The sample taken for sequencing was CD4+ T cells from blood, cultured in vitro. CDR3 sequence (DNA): TGTGCCAGCAGCGCCCGTGAGGGGGCCGGCTATGGCTACACCTTC. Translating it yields CASSAREGAGYGYTF.